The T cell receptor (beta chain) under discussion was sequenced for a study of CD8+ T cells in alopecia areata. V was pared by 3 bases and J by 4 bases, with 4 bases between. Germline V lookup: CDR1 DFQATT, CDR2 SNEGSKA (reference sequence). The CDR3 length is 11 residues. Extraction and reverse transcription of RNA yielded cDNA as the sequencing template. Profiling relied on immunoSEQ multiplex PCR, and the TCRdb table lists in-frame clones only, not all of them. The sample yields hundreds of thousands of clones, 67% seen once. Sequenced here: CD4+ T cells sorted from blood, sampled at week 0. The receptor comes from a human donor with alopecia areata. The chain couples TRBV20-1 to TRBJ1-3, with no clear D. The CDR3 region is CSARIGNTIYF. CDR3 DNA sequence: TGCAGTGCTAGGATCGGAAACACCATATATTTT.